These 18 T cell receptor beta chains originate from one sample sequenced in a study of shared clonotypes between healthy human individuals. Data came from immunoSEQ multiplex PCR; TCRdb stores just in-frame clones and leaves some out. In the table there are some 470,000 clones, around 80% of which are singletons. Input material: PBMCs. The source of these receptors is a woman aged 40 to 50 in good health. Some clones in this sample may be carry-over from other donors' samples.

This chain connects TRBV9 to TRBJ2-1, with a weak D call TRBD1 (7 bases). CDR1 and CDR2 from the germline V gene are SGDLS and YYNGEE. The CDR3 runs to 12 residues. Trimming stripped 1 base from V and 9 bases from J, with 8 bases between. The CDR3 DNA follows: TGTGCCAGCAGCGTACAGGGGGGTGAGCAGTTCTTC. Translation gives CASSVQGGEQFF.

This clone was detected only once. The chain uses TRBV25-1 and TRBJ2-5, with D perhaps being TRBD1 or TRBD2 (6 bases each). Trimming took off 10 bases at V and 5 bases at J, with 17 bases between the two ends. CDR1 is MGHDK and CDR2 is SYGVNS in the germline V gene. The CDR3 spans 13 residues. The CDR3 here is CATAIRGLETQYF. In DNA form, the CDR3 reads TGTGCCACAGCAATACGGGGGCTGGAGACCCAGTACTTC.

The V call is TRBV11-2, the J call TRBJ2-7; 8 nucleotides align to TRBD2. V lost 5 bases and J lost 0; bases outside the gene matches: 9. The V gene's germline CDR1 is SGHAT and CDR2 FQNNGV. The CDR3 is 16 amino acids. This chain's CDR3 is CASSPRVAGSSYEQYF. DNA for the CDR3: TGTGCCAGCAGCCCACGAGTAGCGGGGAGCTCCTACGAGCAGTACTTC.

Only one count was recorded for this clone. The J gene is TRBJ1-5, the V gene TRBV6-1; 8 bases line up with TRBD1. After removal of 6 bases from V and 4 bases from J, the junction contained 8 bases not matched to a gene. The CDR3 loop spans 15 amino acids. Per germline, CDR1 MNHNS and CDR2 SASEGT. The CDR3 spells CASSLDRARNQPQHF. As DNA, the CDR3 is TGTGCCAGCAGCCTGGACAGGGCCCGTAATCAGCCCCAGCATTTT.

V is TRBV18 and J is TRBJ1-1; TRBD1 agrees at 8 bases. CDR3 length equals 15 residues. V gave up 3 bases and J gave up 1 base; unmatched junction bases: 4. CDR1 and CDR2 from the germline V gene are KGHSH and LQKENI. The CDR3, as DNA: TGTGCCAGCTCACCCCTAGACAGGGGGAACACTGAAGCTTTCTTT. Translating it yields CASSPLDRGNTEAFF.

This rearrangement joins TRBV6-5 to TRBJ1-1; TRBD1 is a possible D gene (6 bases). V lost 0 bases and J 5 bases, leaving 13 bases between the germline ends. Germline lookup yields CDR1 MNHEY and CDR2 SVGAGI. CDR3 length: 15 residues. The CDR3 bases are TGTGCCAGCAGTTACTCGGGGGCCCGGGGGACTGAAGCTTTCTTT. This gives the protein CASSYSGARGTEAFF.

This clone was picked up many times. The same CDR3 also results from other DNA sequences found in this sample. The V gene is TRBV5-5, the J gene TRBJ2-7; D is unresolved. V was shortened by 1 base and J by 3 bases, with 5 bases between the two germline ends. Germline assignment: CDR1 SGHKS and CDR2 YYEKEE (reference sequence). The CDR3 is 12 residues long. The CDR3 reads CASSLLGYEQYF. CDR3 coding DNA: TGTGCCAGCAGCTTGTTGGGCTACGAGCAGTACTTC.

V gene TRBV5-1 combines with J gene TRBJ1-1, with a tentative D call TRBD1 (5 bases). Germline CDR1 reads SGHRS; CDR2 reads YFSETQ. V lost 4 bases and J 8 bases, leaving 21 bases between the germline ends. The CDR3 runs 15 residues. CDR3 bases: TGCGCCAGCAGCCCGACACCGGCGGCAGGGCAAGAAGCTTTCTTT. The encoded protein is CASSPTPAAGQEAFF.

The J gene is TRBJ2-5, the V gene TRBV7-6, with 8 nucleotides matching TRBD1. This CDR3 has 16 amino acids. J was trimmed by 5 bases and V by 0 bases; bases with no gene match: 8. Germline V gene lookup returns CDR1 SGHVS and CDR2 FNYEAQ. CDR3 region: CASSLAGQGAGETQYF. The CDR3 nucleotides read TGTGCCAGCAGCTTAGCGGGCCAGGGGGCCGGGGAGACCCAGTACTTC.

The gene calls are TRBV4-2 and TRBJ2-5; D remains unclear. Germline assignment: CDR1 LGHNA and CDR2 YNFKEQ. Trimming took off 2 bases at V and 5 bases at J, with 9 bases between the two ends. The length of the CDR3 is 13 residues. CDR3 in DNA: TGTGCCAGCAGCCAAAGGGTCGTGGAGACCCAGTACTTC. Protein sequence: CASSQRVVETQYF.

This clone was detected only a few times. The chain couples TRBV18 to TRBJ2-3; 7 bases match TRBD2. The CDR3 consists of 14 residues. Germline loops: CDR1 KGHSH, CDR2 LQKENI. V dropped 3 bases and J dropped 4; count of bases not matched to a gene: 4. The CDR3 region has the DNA TGTGCCAGCTCACCTGGGCGGGGGTCAGATACGCAGTATTTT. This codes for CASSPGRGSDTQYF.

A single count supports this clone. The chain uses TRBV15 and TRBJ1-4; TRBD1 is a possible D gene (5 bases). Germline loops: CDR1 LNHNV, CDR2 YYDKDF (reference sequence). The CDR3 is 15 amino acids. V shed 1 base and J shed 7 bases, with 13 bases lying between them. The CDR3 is CATSRVAGSSEKLFF. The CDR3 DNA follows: TGTGCCACCAGCAGAGTTGCAGGGTCTAGTGAAAAACTGTTTTTT.

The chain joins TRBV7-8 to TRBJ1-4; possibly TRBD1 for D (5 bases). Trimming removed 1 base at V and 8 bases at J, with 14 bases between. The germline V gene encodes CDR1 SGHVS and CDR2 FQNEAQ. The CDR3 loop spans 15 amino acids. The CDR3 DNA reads TGTGCCAGCAGCTTAGGGGACGGTGGGTGGGAAAAACTGTTTTTT. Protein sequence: CASSLGDGGWEKLFF.

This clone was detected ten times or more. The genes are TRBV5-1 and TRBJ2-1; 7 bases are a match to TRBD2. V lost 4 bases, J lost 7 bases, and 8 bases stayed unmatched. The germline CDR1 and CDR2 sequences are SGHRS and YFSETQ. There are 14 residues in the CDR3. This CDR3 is CASSTGLEGNEQFF. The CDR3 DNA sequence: TGCGCCAGCAGCACCGGACTAGAGGGGAATGAGCAGTTCTTC. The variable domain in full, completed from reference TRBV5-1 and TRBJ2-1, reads KAGVTQTPRYLIKTRGQQVTLSCSPISGHRSVSWYQQTPGQGLQFLFEYFSETQRNKGNFPGRFSGRQFSNSRSEMNVSTLELGDSALYLCASSTGLEGNEQFFGPGTRLTVL.

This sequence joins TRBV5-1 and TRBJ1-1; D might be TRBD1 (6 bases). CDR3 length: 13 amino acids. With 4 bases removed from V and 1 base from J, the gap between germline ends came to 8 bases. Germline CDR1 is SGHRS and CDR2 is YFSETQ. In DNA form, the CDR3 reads TGCGCCAGCAGCCGACAGGAGAACACTGAAGCTTTCTTT. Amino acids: CASSRQENTEAFF. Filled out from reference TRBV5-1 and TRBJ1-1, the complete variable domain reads KAGVTQTPRYLIKTRGQQVTLSCSPISGHRSVSWYQQTPGQGLQFLFEYFSETQRNKGNFPGRFSGRQFSNSRSEMNVSTLELGDSALYLCASSRQENTEAFFGQGTRLTVV.

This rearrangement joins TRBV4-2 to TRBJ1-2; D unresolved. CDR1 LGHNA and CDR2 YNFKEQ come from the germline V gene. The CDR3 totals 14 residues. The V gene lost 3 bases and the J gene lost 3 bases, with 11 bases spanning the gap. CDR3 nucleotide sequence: TGTGCCAGCAGCCACCCCGGCGAGCACTATGGCTACACCTTC. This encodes CASSHPGEHYGYTF.

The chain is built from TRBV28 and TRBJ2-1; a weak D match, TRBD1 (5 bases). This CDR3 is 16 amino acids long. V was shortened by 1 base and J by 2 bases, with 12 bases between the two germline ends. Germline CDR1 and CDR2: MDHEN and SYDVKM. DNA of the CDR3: TGTGCCAGCAGTTTATTCTTGACAGAAGCCTACAATGAGCAGTTCTTC. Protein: CASSLFLTEAYNEQFF.

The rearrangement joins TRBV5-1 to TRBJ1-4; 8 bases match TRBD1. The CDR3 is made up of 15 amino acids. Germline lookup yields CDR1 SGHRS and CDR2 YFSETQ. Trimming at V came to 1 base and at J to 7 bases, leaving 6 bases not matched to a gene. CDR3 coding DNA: TGCGCCAGCAGCTTGCATCAGGGGGCTTCTGAAAAACTGTTTTTT. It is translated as CASSLHQGASEKLFF.